This T cell receptor beta chain was captured in a study of CD4+ T cells in melanoma. V shed 1 base and J shed 0 bases, with 10 bases lying between them. The CDR3 runs to 16 residues. The V gene's germline CDR1 is LNHNV and CDR2 YYDKDF (reference sequence). Sequencing used immunoSEQ multiplex PCR; TCRdb keeps in-frame clones, though not all of them. The data show over 6,500 clones, about three fifths seen once. This sequence was found in a human donor with melanoma. The chain combines TRBV15 with TRBJ2-1; D may be TRBD1 or TRBD2 (5 bases each). Sequenced material: cells from a culture (not recorded whether cultured in vitro). The CDR3 reads CATSRGLGVSYNEQFF. The CDR3 DNA reads TGTGCCACCAGCAGAGGTTTGGGGGTCTCCTACAATGAGCAGTTCTTC. The variable domain in full, completed from reference TRBV15 and TRBJ2-1, reads DAMVIQNPRYQVTQFGKPVTLSCSQTLNHNVMYWYQQKSSQAPKLLFHYYDKDFNNEADTPDNFQSRRPNTSFCFLDIRSPGLGDTAMYLCATSRGLGVSYNEQFFGPGTRLTVL.